These 30 T cell receptor beta chains originate from one sample sequenced in a study of control samples from healthy donors and cancer patients. Clones were read by immunoSEQ multiplex PCR, and TCRdb kept only the in-frame ones, dropping some. The table lists under 65,000 clones, roughly 85% of them singletons, with 2.5% to 3% in the top ten. Sequencing was done on a sample of PBMCs. The receptors were gathered from a woman in her fifties or sixties with lung cancer.

V is TRBV11-2 and J is TRBJ1-6; D possibly corresponds to TRBD1 (5 bases). CDR3 size: 13 residues. Germline V gene data show CDR1 as SGHAT and CDR2 as FQNNGV. Trimming pared 6 bases from V and 9 bases from J, leaving 12 bases between. CDR3 in amino acids: CASSFVGTSPLHF. Here the CDR3 DNA reads TGTGCCAGCAGTTTCGTGGGGACTTCACCCCTCCACTTT.

The chain has TRBV5-6 and TRBJ2-1; 10 nucleotides line up with TRBD1. Germline V gene data show CDR1 as SGHDT and CDR2 as YYEEEE. This CDR3 has 14 residues. V shed 6 bases, J shed 7 bases, and the junction held 7 bases outside the gene matches. CDR3 sequence (DNA): TGTGCCAGCAAGATCGGGACAGGGGTGAATGAGCAGTTCTTC. Translating gives CASKIGTGVNEQFF.

The chain has TRBV19 and TRBJ1-1; TRBD1 matches 10 bases. The CDR3 runs to 15 residues. Germline assignment: CDR1 LNHDA and CDR2 SQIVND (reference sequence). Losses at the gene ends were 5 bases for V and 4 bases for J; bases not matched to a gene: 7. The CDR3 DNA follows: TGTGCCAGTAGTGCCCGACAGGGGGCAAGCACTGAAGCTTTCTTT. Its protein is CASSARQGASTEAFF.

The chain employs TRBV11-3 and TRBJ1-1; D unresolved. Germline lookup yields CDR1 SGHNT and CDR2 YENEEA. Trimming shortened V by 4 bases and J by 1 base, and 7 bases separated the two germline ends. CDR3 size: 13 residues. Here the CDR3 DNA reads TGTGCCAGCAGCTCCTCACCGAACACTGAAGCTTTCTTT. It specifies CASSSSPNTEAFF.

CDR3 sequence: CASSLVGEKLFF. The CDR3 DNA reads as TGCGCCAGCAGCTTGGTTGGGGAAAAACTGTTTTTT. The V gene is TRBV5-1, the J gene TRBJ1-4; D is unclear. Germline CDR1 SGHRS, CDR2 YFSETQ. Trimming stripped 0 bases from V and 8 bases from J, with 5 bases between. The CDR3 sequence is 12 residues long.

This clone was seen once. The chain couples TRBV9 to TRBJ1-2, with a tentative D call TRBD1 (6 bases). V dropped 0 bases and J dropped 8 bases, with 14 bases sitting between them. This CDR3 comprises 14 residues. Germline V lookup: CDR1 SGDLS, CDR2 YYNGEE. This CDR3 is CASSVATGNSGYTF. CDR3 DNA sequence: TGTGCCAGCAGCGTAGCTACAGGGAACTCCGGCTACACCTTC.

This chain links TRBV4-2 with TRBJ1-3, with TRBD1 as a possible D gene (5 bases). Germline V gene sequence: CDR1 LGHNA, CDR2 YNFKEQ. The CDR3 extends over 17 amino acids. Between the trimmed V and J ends, which lost 3 bases and 0 bases, there was a span of 15 bases. CDR3 DNA sequence: TGTGCCAGCAGCCAGGCAAACTGGGGGTCCTCTGGAAACACCATATATTTT. Protein: CASSQANWGSSGNTIYF.

In nucleotides, the CDR3 is TGTGCCAGCAGCCCGACTAGCGGGGAGTACAATGAGCAGTTCTTC. This sequence encodes CASSPTSGEYNEQFF. This chain uses TRBV5-6 with TRBJ2-1; 11 nucleotides align to TRBD2. CDR1 is SGHDT, CDR2 YYEEEE, per germline. V shed 4 bases, J shed 4 bases, and the junction held 4 bases outside the gene matches. The CDR3 totals 15 residues. The entire variable domain, with the rest obtained from reference TRBV5-6 and TRBJ2-1, is as follows: DAGVTQSPTHLIKTRGQQVTLRCSPKSGHDTVSWYQQALGQGPQFIFQYYEEEERQRGNFPDRFSGHQFPNYSSELNVNALLLGDSALYLCASSPTSGEYNEQFFGPGTRLTVL.

The gene calls are TRBV6-2 or TRBV6-3 and TRBJ2-3, with TRBD1 matching over 7 bases. There are 15 residues in the CDR3. V shed 0 bases, J shed 9 bases, and the junction held 9 bases outside the gene matches. CDR1 is MNHEY, CDR2 SVGEGT, per germline. The CDR3 region has the DNA TGTGCCAGCAGTTACTCCGTAGGGGGCGTAGAGACGCAGTATTTT. This encodes CASSYSVGGVETQYF.

J is TRBJ2-2 and V is TRBV5-1; 7 nucleotides agree with TRBD1. The CDR3 covers 15 residues. J was trimmed by 5 bases and V by 0 bases; bases with no gene match: 4. Germline V gene sequence: CDR1 SGHRS, CDR2 YFSETQ. The CDR3 DNA follows: TGCGCCAGCAGCTTGGCCACGACAGGGACCGGGGAGCTGTTTTTT. It specifies CASSLATTGTGELFF. Supplemented by reference TRBV5-1 and TRBJ2-2, the full variable domain reads KAGVTQTPRYLIKTRGQQVTLSCSPISGHRSVSWYQQTPGQGLQFLFEYFSETQRNKGNFPGRFSGRQFSNSRSEMNVSTLELGDSALYLCASSLATTGTGELFFGEGSRLTVL.

The rearrangement links TRBV19 to TRBJ1-5; a weak D match, TRBD1 (6 bases). Germline assignment: CDR1 LNHDA and CDR2 SQIVND (reference sequence). With 6 bases removed from V and 0 bases from J, the gap between germline ends came to 6 bases. The CDR3 is 13 amino acids. The chain's CDR3 is CASRGGSNQPQHF. Written as DNA, the CDR3 is TGTGCCAGTAGAGGGGGTAGCAATCAGCCCCAGCATTTT.

The chain uses TRBV6-1 and TRBJ2-7; weak D call: TRBD2 (5 bases). Trimming removed 0 bases at V and 2 bases at J, with 20 bases between. Germline values: CDR1 MNHNS, CDR2 SASEGT. The CDR3 is 18 amino acids. As DNA, the CDR3 is TGTGCCAGCAGTGAAGCGCTTCGAGGGATTGGGAGACCCTACGAGCAGTACTTC. Translating gives CASSEALRGIGRPYEQYF.

The CDR3 here is CASNGGTSETQYF. CDR3 nucleotide sequence: TGTGCCAGCAATGGAGGGACTTCGGAGACCCAGTACTTC. V usage is TRBV12-3 or TRBV12-4 and J usage is TRBJ2-5; maybe TRBD2 (6 bases). This CDR3 contains 13 residues. V shed 7 bases and J shed 5 bases, with 14 bases lying between them.

V is TRBV5-1 and J is TRBJ2-7; 7 bases fit TRBD1. Germline V CDR1 and CDR2: SGHRS, YFSETQ. The CDR3 spans 15 residues. V lost 1 base, J lost 2 bases, and 6 bases stayed unmatched. This CDR3 is CASSLSGQQTYEQYF. The CDR3 nucleotides are TGCGCCAGCAGCTTGTCGGGACAGCAGACCTACGAGCAGTACTTC.

This clone was counted only a few times. The chain combines TRBV10-3 with TRBJ1-2; D is unclear. Germline CDR1 reads ENHRY; CDR2 reads SYGVKD. Between the trimmed V and J ends, which lost 0 bases and 5 bases, there was a span of 7 bases. The CDR3 extends over 13 amino acids. CDR3 nucleotides: TGTGCCATCAGTGAGTCGGTAGTTTATGGCTACACCTTC. It encodes CAISESVVYGYTF.

This chain connects TRBV18 to TRBJ2-7; TRBD1 matches at 9 bases. The CDR3 length is 15 residues. The junction had 2 bases not matched to a gene; V was cut back by 0 bases and J by 2 bases. Germline CDR1 is KGHSH and CDR2 is LQKENI. The DNA for the CDR3 is TGTGCCAGCTCACCACCGGACAGGGGTACCTACGAGCAGTACTTC. As protein: CASSPPDRGTYEQYF.

In this sample, this clone turned up a few times. The rearrangement joins TRBV12-3 or TRBV12-4 to TRBJ2-2; no definite D call. The CDR3 has 13 residues. Between the trimmed V and J ends, which lost 2 bases and 0 bases, there was a span of 1 base. The chain's CDR3 is CASSLTNTGELFF. DNA for the CDR3: TGTGCCAGCAGTTTAACGAACACCGGGGAGCTGTTTTTT.

The J gene is TRBJ1-1, the V gene TRBV30; D remains ambiguous. Trimming took 0 bases from V and 0 from J, leaving 8 bases between them. The CDR3 length is 14 residues. CDR1 GTSNPN and CDR2 SVGIG come from the germline V gene (reference sequence). Written as DNA, the CDR3 is TGTGCCTGGAGTGTTGGTTTTATGAACACTGAAGCTTTCTTT. Translated: CAWSVGFMNTEAFF.

In its sample, this clone was seen once. The rearrangement joins TRBV12-3 or TRBV12-4 to TRBJ1-2, with D unresolved. The ends were cut back, 1 base at V and 5 bases at J, with 5 bases in the middle. This CDR3 has 12 residues. The CDR3 coding sequence is TGTGCCAGCAGTTTAGAGGGTTATGGCTACACCTTC. The encoded protein is CASSLEGYGYTF.

V usage is TRBV28 and J usage is TRBJ1-3; D ambiguous. Trimming took off 5 bases at V and 10 bases at J, with 18 bases between the two ends. The CDR3 length is 14 residues. CDR1 is MDHEN and CDR2 is SYDVKM in the germline V gene. The CDR3 sequence is CASSVLSFSKTIYF. The CDR3 DNA sequence: TGTGCCAGCAGTGTACTTTCTTTCTCTAAAACCATATATTTT.

This clone was found once. Other DNA sequences in the sample encode the same CDR3. This chain connects TRBV3-1 (or the pseudogene TRBV3-2) to TRBJ2-2; D call uncertain. The CDR3 has 16 amino acids. The germline V gene has CDR1 LGHDT and CDR2 YNNKEL (reference sequence). Trimming left V 2 bases short and J 6 bases short, with 16 bases between. The CDR3 DNA is TGTGCCAGCAGCCAATACTCTGGTAGTAGGGCCGGGGAGCTGTTTTTT. Translation: CASSQYSGSRAGELFF.

This chain links TRBV2 with TRBJ1-6, with a tentative D call TRBD1 (6 bases). Germline CDR1 is SNHLY and CDR2 is FYNNEI. Trimming took 7 bases from V and 5 from J, leaving 12 bases between them. The CDR3 covers 14 residues. CDR3 loop: CASKGGQNNSPLHF. The DNA of the CDR3 is TGTGCCAGCAAGGGTGGACAGAATAATTCACCCCTCCACTTT.

V usage is TRBV9 and J usage is TRBJ1-1, with D possibly matching TRBD1 (5 bases). V gave up 5 bases and J gave up 0 bases, with 14 bases separating them. The CDR3 extends over 15 amino acids. Germline V gives CDR1 SGDLS, CDR2 YYNGEE. CDR3 region: CASSAPGRMNTEAFF. CDR3 bases: TGTGCCAGCAGTGCGCCAGGGAGGATGAACACTGAAGCTTTCTTT.

This chain joins TRBV20-1 and TRBJ1-3, with 7 bases matching TRBD1. The trim removed 3 bases at V and 4 bases at J, leaving 9 bases unmatched. The CDR3 has 15 residues. Germline V gene sequence: CDR1 DFQATT, CDR2 SNEGSKA (reference sequence). CDR3 protein: CSASGTVGVGNTIYF. DNA of the CDR3: TGCAGTGCTAGTGGGACAGTAGGGGTGGGAAACACCATATATTTT.

The chain carries TRBV27 and TRBJ1-6; D may be TRBD1 (6 bases). The CDR3 totals 15 residues. From germline, CDR1 is MNHEY and CDR2 SMNVEV (reference sequence). V was shortened by 2 bases and J by 8 bases, with 13 bases between the two germline ends. The CDR3 DNA sequence: TGTGCCAGCAGTTTAAGCGGGGGCAGGGATTCACCCCTCCACTTT. Translating it yields CASSLSGGRDSPLHF.

The CDR3 DNA reads TGTGCCACCAGCTCGGGGTTCTACGAGCAGTACTTC. Protein: CATSSGFYEQYF. This sequence joins TRBV15 and TRBJ2-7; perhaps TRBD2 as D (5 bases). Trimming cost V 5 bases and J 3 bases, with 8 bases left between them. The germline gives CDR1 LNHNV, CDR2 YYDKDF (reference sequence). The CDR3 is 12 amino acids.

The chain joins TRBV7-2 to TRBJ1-2, with unresolved D. V lost 1 base to trimming and J lost 4 bases, with 4 bases between them. This CDR3 contains 12 residues. Germline V gene sequence: CDR1 SGHTA, CDR2 FQGNSA. Here the CDR3 DNA reads TGTGCCAGCAGCTTAGACACCTATGGCTACACCTTC. Encoded protein: CASSLDTYGYTF. Together with reference TRBV7-2 and TRBJ1-2, the CDR3 gives the full variable domain: GAGVSQSPSNKVTEKGKDVELRCDPISGHTALYWYRQSLGQGLEFLIYFQGNSAPDKSGLPSDRFSAERTGGSVSTLTIQRTQQEDSAVYLCASSLDTYGYTFGSGTRLTVV.

This clone showed up just once. Here the CDR3 reads CASSLVVTRGANVLTF. The CDR3 DNA follows: TGTGCCAGCAGCTTAGTAGTCACTAGGGGGGCCAACGTCCTGACTTTC. This sequence joins TRBV11-2 and TRBJ2-6; TRBD2 is a possible D gene (5 bases). V was clipped by 1 base and J by 4 bases, with 11 bases between them. CDR1 is SGHAT and CDR2 is FQNNGV in the germline V gene. CDR3 length: 16 residues.

The chain links TRBV2 to TRBJ2-4, with a possible D match to TRBD1 (6 bases). Germline CDR1 SNHLY, CDR2 FYNNEI. With 6 bases removed from V and 8 bases from J, the gap between germline ends came to 11 bases. This CDR3 has 12 amino acids. The CDR3 sequence is CASRGGGDIQYF. The DNA of the CDR3 is TGTGCCAGCAGAGGGGGTGGGGACATTCAGTACTTC.

The chain combines TRBV11-1 with TRBJ1-1; D is undetermined. The CDR3 extends over 13 amino acids. Deletions cut 5 bases from V and 10 bases from J, with 17 bases between. Germline-derived CDR1 and CDR2 are SGHAT and FQDESV (reference sequence). CDR3 region: CASSLGLGSGAFF. CDR3 nucleotide sequence: TGTGCCAGCAGCCTAGGCTTGGGCAGCGGAGCTTTCTTT.